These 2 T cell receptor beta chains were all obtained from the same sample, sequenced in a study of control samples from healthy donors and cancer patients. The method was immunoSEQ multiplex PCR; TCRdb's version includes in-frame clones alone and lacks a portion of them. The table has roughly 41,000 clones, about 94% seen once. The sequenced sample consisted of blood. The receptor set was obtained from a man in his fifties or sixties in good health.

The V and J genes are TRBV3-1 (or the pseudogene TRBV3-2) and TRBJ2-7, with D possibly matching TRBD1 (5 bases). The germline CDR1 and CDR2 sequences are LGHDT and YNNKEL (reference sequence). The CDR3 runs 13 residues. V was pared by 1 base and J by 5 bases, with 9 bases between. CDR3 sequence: CASSQGVRDEQYF. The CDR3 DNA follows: TGTGCCAGCAGCCAAGGGGTCAGGGACGAGCAGTACTTC.

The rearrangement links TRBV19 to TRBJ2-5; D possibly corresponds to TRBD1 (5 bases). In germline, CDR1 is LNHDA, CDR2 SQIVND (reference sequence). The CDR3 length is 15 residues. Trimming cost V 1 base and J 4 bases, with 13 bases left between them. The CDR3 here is CASSIGKLQAETQYF. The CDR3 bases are TGTGCCAGTAGTATAGGAAAACTACAGGCAGAGACCCAGTACTTC.